A selection of T cell receptor beta chains follows, all from one sample in a study of blood T cells in healthy people across ages. One entry per CDR3 protein, called by TCRdb with MiXCR from the 5' RACE reads. Among approximately 320,000 distinct CDR3 sequences listed, 25% to 30% were seen once. Sequences were obtained from blood. The receptors here all came from an older woman in good health. Both conserved end residues are part of each CDR3. The order of the fields is D gene, clone size, J gene, V gene, CDR3 protein, CDR3 DNA. The D gene is left open where the match is weak. Some rows have no size entry. The others give once, few or many, or a class for an expanded clone.

D gene: NA; clone size: NA; J gene: TRBJ2-1; V gene: TRBV29-1; CDR3 protein: CSVDRLAGDEQFF; CDR3 DNA: TGCAGCGTTGATCGGCTAGCTGGGGATGAGCAGTTCTTC
D gene: NA; clone size: few; J gene: TRBJ1-2; V gene: TRBV20-1; CDR3 protein: CSALVRQILNYGYTF; CDR3 DNA: TGCAGTGCCCTTGTAAGACAGATTCTAAACTATGGCTACACCTTC
D gene: TRBD2; clone size: NA; J gene: TRBJ2-3; V gene: TRBV28; CDR3 protein: CASSFSGRWRTQYF; CDR3 DNA: TGTGCCAGCAGTTTTAGCGGGAGATGGCGTACGCAGTATTTT
D gene: TRBD2; clone size: few; J gene: TRBJ2-5; V gene: TRBV2; CDR3 protein: CASSGFPKRGYQETQYF; CDR3 DNA: TGTGCCAGCAGTGGATTTCCTAAGCGGGGATACCAAGAGACCCAGTACTTC
D gene: NA; clone size: NA; J gene: TRBJ1-1; V gene: TRBV29-1; CDR3 protein: CSVKGAAPLNTEAFF; CDR3 DNA: TGCAGCGTGAAAGGGGCCGCCCCTCTGAACACTGAAGCTTTCTTT
D gene: NA; clone size: few; J gene: TRBJ1-1; V gene: TRBV4-1; CDR3 protein: CASSQGKRWNTEAFF; CDR3 DNA: TGCGCCAGCAGCCAGGGGAAAAGATGGAACACTGAAGCTTTCTTT
D gene: TRBD2; clone size: few; J gene: TRBJ2-4; V gene: TRBV2; CDR3 protein: CASSEGLAGSSKNIQYF; CDR3 DNA: TGTGCCAGCAGTGAAGGACTAGCGGGTAGTAGCAAAAACATTCAGTACTTC
D gene: NA; clone size: few; J gene: TRBJ2-1; V gene: TRBV9; CDR3 protein: CASSVESLKPPYNEQFF; CDR3 DNA: TGTGCCAGCAGCGTAGAATCCCTCAAACCCCCCTACAATGAGCAGTTCTTC
D gene: TRBD2; clone size: NA; J gene: TRBJ2-1; V gene: TRBV11-3; CDR3 protein: CASSFRSGNEQFF; CDR3 DNA: TGTGCCAGCAGCTTTCGTAGCGGGAATGAGCAGTTCTTC
D gene: NA; clone size: NA; J gene: TRBJ2-1; V gene: TRBV20-1; CDR3 protein: CSADRTTLAEQFF; CDR3 DNA: TGCAGTGCTGATCGAACGACTTTAGCGGAGCAGTTCTTC
D gene: TRBD1; clone size: NA; J gene: TRBJ1-5; V gene: TRBV27; CDR3 protein: CASSRQGTSGNQPQHF; CDR3 DNA: TGTGCCAGCAGTCGACAGGGAACTAGCGGCAATCAGCCCCAGCATTTT
D gene: TRBD2; clone size: few; J gene: TRBJ2-1; V gene: TRBV18; CDR3 protein: CASSPIGAGVPNEQFF; CDR3 DNA: TGTGCCAGCTCACCGATTGGAGCGGGGGTTCCAAATGAGCAGTTCTTC
D gene: TRBD1; clone size: NA; J gene: TRBJ1-5; V gene: TRBV3-1; CDR3 protein: CASSQNRGEQPQHF; CDR3 DNA: TGTGCCAGCAGCCAAAACAGGGGAGAACAGCCCCAGCATTTT
D gene: NA; clone size: NA; J gene: TRBJ1-4; V gene: TRBV6-6; CDR3 protein: CASSPGTPEKLFF; CDR3 DNA: TGTGCCAGCAGCCCGGGGACGCCTGAAAAACTGTTTTTT
D gene: NA; clone size: NA; J gene: TRBJ2-7; V gene: TRBV9; CDR3 protein: CANSPRQDSSYEQYF; CDR3 DNA: TGCGCCAACAGCCCGAGACAGGATAGCTCCTACGAGCAGTACTTC
D gene: NA; clone size: NA; J gene: TRBJ1-1; V gene: TRBV20-1; CDR3 protein: CSARGIQGPLNTEAFF; CDR3 DNA: TGCAGTGCTAGAGGTATACAGGGCCCCTTGAACACTGAAGCTTTCTTT
D gene: TRBD1; clone size: few; J gene: TRBJ1-4; V gene: TRBV3-1; CDR3 protein: CASSNRDRGEKLFF; CDR3 DNA: TGTGCCAGCAGCAACCGGGACAGGGGTGAAAAACTGTTTTTT
D gene: NA; clone size: NA; J gene: TRBJ2-1; V gene: TRBV20-1; CDR3 protein: CSASPIQGSITYNEQFF; CDR3 DNA: TGCAGTGCTAGCCCCATACAGGGTTCCATAACCTACAATGAGCAGTTCTTC
D gene: NA; clone size: NA; J gene: TRBJ1-4; V gene: TRBV7-3; CDR3 protein: CASSFEVGEKLFF; CDR3 DNA: TGTGCCAGCAGCTTTGAGGTCGGGGAAAAACTGTTTTTT
D gene: NA; clone size: NA; J gene: TRBJ2-2; V gene: TRBV4-3; CDR3 protein: CASSQGAGVNTGELFF; CDR3 DNA: TGCGCCAGCAGCCAAGGGGCAGGGGTCAACACCGGGGAGCTGTTTTTT
D gene: NA; clone size: NA; J gene: TRBJ2-7; V gene: TRBV12-3/TRBV12-4; CDR3 protein: CASSKGGGSYEQYF; CDR3 DNA: TGTGCCAGCAGTAAGGGGGGAGGTTCCTACGAGCAGTACTTC
D gene: NA; clone size: many; J gene: TRBJ2-1; V gene: TRBV12-3/TRBV12-4; CDR3 protein: CASAPGLYNEQFF; CDR3 DNA: TGTGCCAGCGCTCCGGGACTTTACAATGAGCAGTTCTTC
D gene: NA; clone size: NA; J gene: TRBJ1-5; V gene: TRBV6-2/TRBV6-3; CDR3 protein: CASSYSQARGGNQLQHF; CDR3 DNA: TGTGCCAGCAGTTACTCGCAGGCCCGTGGGGGCAATCAGCTCCAGCATTTT
D gene: NA; clone size: few; J gene: TRBJ2-1; V gene: TRBV12-3/TRBV12-4; CDR3 protein: CASSAANGGINEQFF; CDR3 DNA: TGTGCCAGCAGTGCCGCTAACGGCGGGATAAATGAGCAGTTCTTC
D gene: NA; clone size: NA; J gene: TRBJ1-4; V gene: TRBV6-5; CDR3 protein: CASKSGVQNEKLFF; CDR3 DNA: TGTGCCAGCAAATCGGGAGTGCAGAATGAAAAACTGTTTTTT
D gene: NA; clone size: few; J gene: TRBJ1-1; V gene: TRBV10-3; CDR3 protein: CAISESHTEAFF; CDR3 DNA: TGTGCCATCAGTGAGTCCCACACTGAAGCTTTCTTT
D gene: NA; clone size: NA; J gene: TRBJ1-5; V gene: TRBV28; CDR3 protein: CASSLVDSIRENQPQHF; CDR3 DNA: TGTGCCAGCAGTTTGGTTGACTCTATCCGGGAGAATCAGCCCCAGCATTTT
D gene: TRBD2; clone size: few; J gene: TRBJ2-1; V gene: TRBV7-9; CDR3 protein: CASSLAAAGYNEQFF; CDR3 DNA: TGTGCCAGCAGCTTAGCGGCAGCGGGGTACAATGAGCAGTTCTTC
D gene: NA; clone size: NA; J gene: TRBJ2-7; V gene: TRBV6-5; CDR3 protein: CASRPAGQPYEQYF; CDR3 DNA: TGTGCCAGCAGGCCCGCGGGACAGCCCTACGAGCAGTACTTC
D gene: NA; clone size: NA; J gene: TRBJ1-1; V gene: TRBV3-1; CDR3 protein: CASSARDGGAGWTEAFF; CDR3 DNA: TGTGCCAGCAGCGCGCGTGACGGGGGCGCAGGGTGGACTGAAGCTTTCTTT
D gene: NA; clone size: NA; J gene: TRBJ2-7; V gene: TRBV9; CDR3 protein: CASSTSFRDEQYF; CDR3 DNA: TGTGCCAGCAGCACAAGTTTCCGTGACGAGCAGTACTTC
D gene: NA; clone size: NA; J gene: TRBJ2-7; V gene: TRBV27; CDR3 protein: CASSFFKSRGEQYF; CDR3 DNA: TGTGCCAGCAGTTTTTTTAAATCGAGGGGCGAGCAGTACTTC
D gene: TRBD2; clone size: NA; J gene: TRBJ2-5; V gene: TRBV7-2; CDR3 protein: CASSGAGLRETQYF; CDR3 DNA: TGTGCCAGCAGTGGAGCGGGACTCCGAGAGACCCAGTACTTC
D gene: NA; clone size: NA; J gene: TRBJ2-4; V gene: TRBV28; CDR3 protein: CASSPQGGFKNIQYF; CDR3 DNA: TGTGCCAGCAGCCCCCAGGGCGGCTTCAAAAACATTCAGTACTTC
D gene: NA; clone size: few; J gene: TRBJ1-4; V gene: TRBV21-1; CDR3 protein: CASSTQGPSSTNEKLFF; CDR3 DNA: TGTGCCAGCAGCACACAGGGCCCTTCTTCAACTAATGAAAAACTGTTTTTT
D gene: NA; clone size: NA; J gene: TRBJ2-1; V gene: TRBV10-3; CDR3 protein: CAISLARGNEQFF; CDR3 DNA: TGTGCCATCAGTCTAGCCCGAGGGAATGAGCAGTTCTTC
D gene: TRBD2; clone size: NA; J gene: TRBJ2-3; V gene: TRBV27; CDR3 protein: CASSFSLAGDYTQYF; CDR3 DNA: TGTGCCAGCAGTTTTAGCCTAGCGGGAGATTATACGCAGTATTTT
D gene: NA; clone size: few; J gene: TRBJ1-1; V gene: TRBV3-1; CDR3 protein: CASSQVVDGNTEAFF; CDR3 DNA: TGTGCCAGCAGCCAAGTGGTCGATGGGAACACTGAAGCTTTCTTT
D gene: NA; clone size: NA; J gene: TRBJ2-7; V gene: TRBV4-1; CDR3 protein: CASSQVEGAYEQYF; CDR3 DNA: TGCGCCAGCAGCCAAGTAGAGGGGGCCTACGAGCAGTACTTC
D gene: NA; clone size: NA; J gene: TRBJ2-5; V gene: TRBV7-2; CDR3 protein: CASSLEPVGWTQYF; CDR3 DNA: TGTGCCAGCAGCTTAGAACCCGTCGGGTGGACCCAGTACTTC
D gene: NA; clone size: NA; J gene: TRBJ1-4; V gene: TRBV4-1; CDR3 protein: CASSQASGRREKLFF; CDR3 DNA: TGCGCCAGCAGCCAAGCTTCAGGCCGTCGGGAAAAACTGTTTTTT
D gene: NA; clone size: NA; J gene: TRBJ2-1; V gene: TRBV25-1; CDR3 protein: CASSESGTPYNEQFF; CDR3 DNA: TGTGCCAGCAGTGAATCCGGGACTCCGTATAATGAGCAGTTCTTC
D gene: TRBD2; clone size: once; J gene: TRBJ2-3; V gene: TRBV20-1; CDR3 protein: CSTGTSGRGNTQYF; CDR3 DNA: TGCAGTACGGGGACTAGCGGGAGAGGAAATACGCAGTATTTT